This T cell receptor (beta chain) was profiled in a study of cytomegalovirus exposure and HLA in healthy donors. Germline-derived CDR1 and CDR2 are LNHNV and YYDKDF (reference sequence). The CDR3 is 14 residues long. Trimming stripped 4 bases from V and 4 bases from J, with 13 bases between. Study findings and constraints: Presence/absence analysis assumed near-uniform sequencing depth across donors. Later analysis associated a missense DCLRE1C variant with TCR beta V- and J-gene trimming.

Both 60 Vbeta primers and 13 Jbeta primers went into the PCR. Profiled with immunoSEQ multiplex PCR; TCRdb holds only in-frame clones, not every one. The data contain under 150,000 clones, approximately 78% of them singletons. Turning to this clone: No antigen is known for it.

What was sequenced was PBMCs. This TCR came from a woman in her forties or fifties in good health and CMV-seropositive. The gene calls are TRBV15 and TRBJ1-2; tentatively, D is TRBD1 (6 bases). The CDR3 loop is CATSNGGHGYGYTF. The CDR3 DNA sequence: TGTGCCACCAGCAACGGGGGGCATGGCTATGGCTACACCTTC.